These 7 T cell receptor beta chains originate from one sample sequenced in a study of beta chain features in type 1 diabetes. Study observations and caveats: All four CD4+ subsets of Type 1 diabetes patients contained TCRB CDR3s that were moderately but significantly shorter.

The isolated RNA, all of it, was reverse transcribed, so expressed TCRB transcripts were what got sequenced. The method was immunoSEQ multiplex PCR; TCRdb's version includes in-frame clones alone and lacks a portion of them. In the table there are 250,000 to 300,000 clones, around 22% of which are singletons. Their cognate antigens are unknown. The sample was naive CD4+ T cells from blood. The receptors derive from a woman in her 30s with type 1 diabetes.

The CDR3 spells CATSAGAVEKLFF. For the CDR3, the DNA is TGTGCCACCAGCGCGGGGGCGGTTGAAAAACTGTTTTTT. This chain uses TRBV15 with TRBJ1-4, with D maybe TRBD1 (6 bases). The CDR3 is 13 residues long. V lost 5 bases and J 7 bases, leaving 11 bases between the germline ends. Germline CDR1 LNHNV, CDR2 YYDKDF (reference sequence).

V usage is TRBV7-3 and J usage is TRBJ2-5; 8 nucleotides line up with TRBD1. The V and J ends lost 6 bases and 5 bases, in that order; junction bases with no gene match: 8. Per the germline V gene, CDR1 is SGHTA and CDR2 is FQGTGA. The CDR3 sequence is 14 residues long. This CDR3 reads CASSRTGLSETQYF. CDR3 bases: TGTGCCAGCAGTCGGACAGGGTTGAGCGAGACCCAGTACTTC.

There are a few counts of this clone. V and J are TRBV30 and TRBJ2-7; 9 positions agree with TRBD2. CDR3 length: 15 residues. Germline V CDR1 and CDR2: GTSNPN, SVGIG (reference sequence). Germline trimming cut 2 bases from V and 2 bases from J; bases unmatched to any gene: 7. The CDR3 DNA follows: TGTGCCTGGAGTTATCGCCTAGCGGGGACCTACGAGCAGTACTTC. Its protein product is CAWSYRLAGTYEQYF.

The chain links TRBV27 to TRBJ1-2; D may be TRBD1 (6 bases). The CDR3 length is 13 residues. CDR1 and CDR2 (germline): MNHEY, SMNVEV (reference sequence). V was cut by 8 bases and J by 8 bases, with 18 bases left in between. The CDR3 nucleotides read TGTGCCAGCGGCCCAGCAGGGGTTGTGGGCTACACCTTC. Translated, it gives CASGPAGVVGYTF.

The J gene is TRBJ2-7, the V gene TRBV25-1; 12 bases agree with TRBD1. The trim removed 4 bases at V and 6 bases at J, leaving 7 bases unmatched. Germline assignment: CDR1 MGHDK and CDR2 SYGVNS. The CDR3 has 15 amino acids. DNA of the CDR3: TGTGCCAGCAGTGTAACCGGGACAGGGGGCGGCGAGCAGTACTTC. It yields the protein CASSVTGTGGGEQYF.

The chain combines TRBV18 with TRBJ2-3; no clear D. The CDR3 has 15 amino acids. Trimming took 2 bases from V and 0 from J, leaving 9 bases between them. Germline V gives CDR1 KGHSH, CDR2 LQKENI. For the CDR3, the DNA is TGTGCCAGCTCACCAACCCCCGGGAGCACAGATACGCAGTATTTT. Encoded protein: CASSPTPGSTDTQYF.

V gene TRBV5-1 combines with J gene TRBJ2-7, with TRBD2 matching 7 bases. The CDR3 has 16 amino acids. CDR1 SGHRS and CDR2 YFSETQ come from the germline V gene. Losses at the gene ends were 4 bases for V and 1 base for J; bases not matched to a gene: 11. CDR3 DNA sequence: TGCGCCAGCAGCCTCTGGGGAGGGACGAATTCCTACGAGCAGTACTTC. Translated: CASSLWGGTNSYEQYF.